The 21 T cell receptor beta chains below were found in one sample sequenced in a study of blood T cell repertoires in COVID-19. Assay: immunoSEQ multiplex PCR; the TCRdb copy retains only in-frame clones and omits some. The sample records 180,000 or so clones, approximately 83% being singletons. The sequenced sample was peripheral blood. These receptors all stem from a man aged 55 to 70 with acute or convalescent COVID-19.

V usage is TRBV3-1 (or the pseudogene TRBV3-2) and J usage is TRBJ1-3; no firm D call. Trimming stripped 4 bases from V and 0 bases from J, with 10 bases between. This CDR3 spans 15 amino acids. CDR1 is LGHDT, CDR2 YNNKEL, per germline (reference sequence). CDR3 DNA sequence: TGTGCCAGCAGCCTCGGTACCCGCTCTGGAAACACCATATATTTT. Translation gives CASSLGTRSGNTIYF.

The chain uses TRBV7-9 and TRBJ1-5, with 8 bases matching TRBD1. The CDR3 consists of 16 residues. Germline V gives CDR1 SEHNR, CDR2 FQNEAQ (reference sequence). With 1 base clipped from V and 4 bases from J, the junction kept 6 bases outside the gene matches. Here the CDR3 reads CASSLGGQARNQPQHF. DNA of the CDR3: TGTGCCAGCAGCTTAGGGGGACAGGCCAGAAATCAGCCCCAGCATTTT.

The chain uses TRBV6-6 and TRBJ2-7, with 10 nucleotides matching TRBD1. Germline V gives CDR1 MNHNY, CDR2 SVGAGI (reference sequence). The V and J ends lost 0 bases and 7 bases, in that order; junction bases with no gene match: 9. CDR3 size: 16 residues. The CDR3 nucleotides are TGTGCCAGCAGTTACTCGCCAGGGACAGGGGAGGGAGAGCAGTACTTC. Translated: CASSYSPGTGEGEQYF.

The chain employs TRBV6-6 and TRBJ1-6; TRBD1 agrees at 9 bases. Looked up from germline, CDR1 is MNHNY and CDR2 is SVGAGI (reference sequence). The CDR3 is 16 residues long. After removal of 2 bases from V and 7 bases from J, the junction contained 6 bases not matched to a gene. In DNA form, the CDR3 reads TGTGCCAGCAGTTACGGGACAGGGCTAGGAAATTCACCCCTCCACTTT. Translating it yields CASSYGTGLGNSPLHF.

This sequence joins TRBV5-1 and TRBJ1-2; 8 nucleotides line up with TRBD1. CDR1 and CDR2 from the germline V gene are SGHRS and YFSETQ. This CDR3 contains 13 residues. J gave up 8 bases and V 3 bases, and 6 bases lay outside the gene matches. The CDR3 sequence is CASSSGQGPGYTF. Here the CDR3 DNA reads TGCGCCAGCAGCTCTGGACAGGGTCCCGGCTACACCTTC.

Concerning this clone itself: Different DNA sequences within this sample yield the same CDR3. The chain recombines TRBV19 with TRBJ2-2, with D possibly TRBD2 on 6 matching bases. Germline-derived CDR1 and CDR2 are LNHDA and SQIVND (reference sequence). V lost 3 bases to trimming and J lost 2 bases, with 7 bases between them. CDR3 length: 14 residues. The CDR3 DNA follows: TGTGCCAGTAGTATTGGACTAAACACCGGGGAGCTGTTTTTT. It specifies CASSIGLNTGELFF.

CDR3 loop: CASSSGQGSQPQHF. The CDR3 DNA reads as TGTGCCAGCAGTTCCGGACAGGGAAGTCAGCCCCAGCATTTT. The J gene is TRBJ1-5, the V gene TRBV28; 8 bases match TRBD1. V shed 4 bases, J shed 6 bases, and the junction held 5 bases outside the gene matches. This CDR3 is 14 amino acids long. Germline lookup yields CDR1 MDHEN and CDR2 SYDVKM. The whole variable domain, remainder taken from reference TRBV28 and TRBJ1-5, is DVKVTQSSRYLVKRTGEKVFLECVQDMDHENMFWYRQDPGLGLRLIYFSYDVKMKEKGDIPEGYSVSREKKERFSLILESASTNQTSMYLCASSSGQGSQPQHFGDGTRLSIL.

CDR3 nucleotide sequence: TGCGCCAGCAGTCAATCGCTCCTAGCGGGAGTTGCAGATACGCAGTATTTT. Amino acid sequence: CASSQSLLAGVADTQYF. This chain connects TRBV23-1 to TRBJ2-3; TRBD2 aligns across 10 bases. TRBV23-1 is recorded as an ORF, its role being uncertain. This CDR3 comprises 17 residues. Trimming took 0 bases from V and 4 from J; bases not matched to a gene: 7.

V usage is TRBV30 and J usage is TRBJ1-5; 7 nucleotides align to TRBD1. With V trimmed by 3 bases and J by 4 bases, 15 bases remained unmatched. Germline values: CDR1 GTSNPN, CDR2 SVGIG (reference sequence). The CDR3 runs 17 residues. The DNA of the CDR3 is TGTGCCTGGAGCGCCAGGGGGGACAGTCTTGAAAATCAGCCCCAGCATTTT. Residues: CAWSARGDSLENQPQHF.

V is TRBV5-1 and J is TRBJ2-5; 9 bases are shared with TRBD2. This CDR3 region has 14 residues. Germline CDR1 SGHRS, CDR2 YFSETQ. Unmatched junction bases numbered 3, after V lost 4 bases and J lost 2 bases. CDR3 in amino acids: CASSRTSAQETQYF. CDR3 nucleotides: TGCGCCAGCAGCCGGACTAGCGCTCAAGAGACCCAGTACTTC. Drawing the rest from reference TRBV5-1 and TRBJ2-5, the complete variable domain is KAGVTQTPRYLIKTRGQQVTLSCSPISGHRSVSWYQQTPGQGLQFLFEYFSETQRNKGNFPGRFSGRQFSNSRSEMNVSTLELGDSALYLCASSRTSAQETQYFGPGTRLLVL.

A few counts support this clone. The gene calls are TRBV7-2 and TRBJ2-2; the match to TRBD2 covers 11 bases. Germline V gene sequence: CDR1 SGHTA, CDR2 FQGNSA. The CDR3 is 16 amino acids. V lost 4 bases to trimming and J lost 5 bases; unmatched junction nucleotides: 6. CDR3 region: CASSSGLAGLTGELFF. The DNA for the CDR3 is TGTGCCAGCAGCTCCGGACTAGCGGGCCTAACCGGGGAGCTGTTTTTT. Full variable domain (outside the CDR3, taken from reference TRBV7-2 and TRBJ2-2): GAGVSQSPSNKVTEKGKDVELRCDPISGHTALYWYRQSLGQGLEFLIYFQGNSAPDKSGLPSDRFSAERTGGSVSTLTIQRTQQEDSAVYLCASSSGLAGLTGELFFGEGSRLTVL.

The chain has TRBV20-1 and TRBJ2-1, with D perhaps TRBD2 (5 bases). The CDR3 covers 12 residues. V lost 3 bases to trimming and J lost 10 bases, with 13 bases between them. Germline V gene lookup returns CDR1 DFQATT and CDR2 SNEGSKA (reference sequence). CDR3 DNA: TGCAGTGCTAGTGCGACGGGATTGGAGCAGTTCTTC. It codes for CSASATGLEQFF.

This rearrangement joins TRBV27 to TRBJ2-5; 13 bases align to TRBD2. The V segment lost 5 bases and the J segment 4 bases; nucleotides outside the gene matches: 13. Germline V gene data show CDR1 as MNHEY and CDR2 as SMNVEV (reference sequence). This CDR3 comprises 18 residues. CDR3: CASSRKGLAGSYGETQYF. In nucleotides, the CDR3 is TGTGCCAGCAGTAGAAAGGGACTAGCGGGATCTTATGGAGAGACCCAGTACTTC.

The V and J genes are TRBV2 and TRBJ2-1, with D possibly TRBD2 on 6 matching bases. Trimming took 11 bases from V and 0 from J, leaving 8 bases between them. The CDR3 consists of 12 residues. The germline gives CDR1 SNHLY, CDR2 FYNNEI. The CDR3 DNA is TGTGCCGGGGGGAGCTCCTACAATGAGCAGTTCTTC. Protein product: CAGGSSYNEQFF.

The chain combines TRBV15 with TRBJ1-1, with D unresolved. This CDR3 contains 13 residues. V shed 5 bases and J shed 11 bases, with 18 bases lying between them. The germline gives CDR1 LNHNV, CDR2 YYDKDF (reference sequence). The CDR3 DNA reads TGTGCCACCAGCCAGATTGGGGAGGATTCGGCTTTCTTT. It specifies CATSQIGEDSAFF.

The V call is TRBV4-1, the J call TRBJ2-3; D may be TRBD2 (6 bases). The CDR3 sequence is 12 residues long. V was clipped by 7 bases and J by 4 bases, with 9 bases between them. In germline, CDR1 is MGHRA, CDR2 YSYEKL. CDR3 DNA: TGCGCCAGCATACTAGCTTCAGATACGCAGTATTTT. Translating it yields CASILASDTQYF.

CDR3 loop: CASSLFSAGGGTDTQYF. The CDR3 DNA sequence: TGTGCCAGCTCACTCTTTTCAGCGGGAGGCGGCACAGATACGCAGTATTTT. This chain connects TRBV18 to TRBJ2-3, with 9 bases that match TRBD2. The CDR3 runs 17 residues. J was trimmed by 1 base and V by 4 bases; bases with no gene match: 9. Germline CDR1 reads KGHSH; CDR2 reads LQKENI.

The chain combines TRBV7-3 with TRBJ2-5; maybe TRBD1 (6 bases). V was clipped by 4 bases and J by 1 base, with 7 bases between them. In germline, CDR1 is SGHTA, CDR2 FQGTGA. CDR3 length equals 13 residues. In DNA, the CDR3 is TGTGCCAGCAGCTACAGGGCCCAAGAGACCCAGTACTTC. This codes for CASSYRAQETQYF.

This chain connects TRBV19 to TRBJ1-6, with D perhaps TRBD1 (5 bases). V lost 6 bases and J lost 9, with 18 bases in between. CDR1 is LNHDA, CDR2 SQIVND, per germline (reference sequence). The CDR3 extends over 15 amino acids. Written as DNA, the CDR3 is TGTGCCAGTAGCTTTCCGGGACTTAAGGGTTCACCCCTCCACTTT. Its translation: CASSFPGLKGSPLHF.

The chain recombines TRBV5-6 with TRBJ2-1; D not certain. The CDR3 covers 16 residues. V lost 0 bases and J lost 2, with 12 bases in between. Germline V gene sequence: CDR1 SGHDT, CDR2 YYEEEE. DNA for the CDR3: TGTGCCAGCAGCTTGGGGGCCTCCCCCCCCTACAATGAGCAGTTCTTC. Translating gives CASSLGASPPYNEQFF.

The rearrangement uses TRBV6-1 and TRBJ1-5, with TRBD1 as a possible D gene (6 bases). The CDR3 length is 15 residues. Germline V gives CDR1 MNHNS, CDR2 SASEGT. Trimming took 2 bases from V and 2 from J, leaving 10 bases between them. CDR3 sequence (DNA): TGTGCCAGCAGTGAAATGGCAGGGGGCAATCAGCCCCAGCATTTT. It codes for CASSEMAGGNQPQHF.